The TCR beta chain described here comes from a study of T cells in Graves' hyperthyroidism and ophthalmopathy. The V gene lost 0 bases and the J gene lost 0 bases, with 3 bases spanning the gap. The CDR3 runs 13 residues. Germline CDR1 is SQVTM and CDR2 is ANQGSEA. A few counts support this clonotype. Antigen: not known. Overall study findings and caveats: Most thyroid-expanded clonotypes above 0.001 were also found in blood. Separation of ophthalmopathy from stable hyperthyroidism was achieved by a 13 V-J model.

The investigators amplified TCR beta CDR3 regions from RNA transcripts. Carried out on the TCR CDR3, a first-round RT-PCR used the HTBI primer set. TCRdb reanalysed the multiplex PCR reads using MiXCR and keeps one entry per CDR3 protein. The top ten clones hold under 20% of a sample with 500,000 or so distinct CDR3 sequences, 15% to 20% of them seen once. Individuals with ophthalmopathy presented a Clinical Activity Score of at least 3, a NOSPECS grade of at least 4 and a duration under 3 months. Sequences were obtained from blood. J is TRBJ2-1 and V is TRBV29-1; D is unresolved. The TCR was taken from a woman younger than 35 with Graves' ophthalmopathy. CDR3: CSVEEVSYNEQFF. As DNA, the CDR3 is TGCAGCGTTGAAGAGGTCTCCTACAATGAGCAGTTCTTC.